A selection of T cell receptor beta chains follows, all from one sample in a study of T cell repertoires in cytomegalovirus infection. One entry per CDR3 protein, called by TCRdb with MiXCR from the reads. The sample carries about 100,000 distinct CDR3 sequences, 23% recorded once. Source material: CD8+ T cells from PBMCs. These receptors were taken from a human donor in good health (CMV status not recorded). Some clones in this sample may be carry-over from other donors' samples. Each CDR3 is given with its conserved first and last residue. The D gene is left open where the match is weak. Clone size is not always given. Where it is, it says once, few, many or a class for expanded clones.

clone_size	v_call	d_call	cdr3_length	j_call	cdr3_aa	cdr3_nt
many	TRBV7-2	-	15	TRBJ1-5	CASSLVDGSNQPQHF	TGTGCCAGCAGCTTAGTGGACGGGAGCAATCAGCCCCAGCATTTT
-	TRBV7-2	TRBD2	15	TRBJ2-3	CASSLQLAGGGVQYF	TGTGCCAGCAGCTTACAACTAGCGGGGGGGGGGGTGCAGTATTTT
-	TRBV7-6	TRBD2	17	TRBJ2-5	CASSPIGLASGQETQYF	TGTGCCAGCAGCCCGATCGGCCTGGCTAGCGGCCAAGAGACCCAGTACTTC
-	TRBV5-1	TRBD1	19	TRBJ2-3	CASSFGFRDRGAVTDTQYF	TGCGCCAGCAGCTTCGGATTCCGGGACAGGGGGGCTGTCACAGATACGCAGTATTTT
-	TRBV4-3	-	16	TRBJ2-1	CASSQERGQRFNEQFF	TGCGCCAGCAGCCAAGAGAGAGGACAGCGATTCAATGAGCAGTTCTTC
many	TRBV7-6	-	13	TRBJ2-1	CASSLAGTNEQFF	TGTGCCAGCAGCTTAGCGGGGACGAATGAGCAGTTCTTC
few	TRBV7-9	TRBD1	14	TRBJ1-1	CASREQGTNTEAFF	TGTGCCAGCAGGGAACAGGGGACGAACACTGAAGCTTTCTTT
few	TRBV19	TRBD1	13	TRBJ1-4	CASISGQYEKLFF	TGTGCCAGTATTTCGGGACAGTACGAAAAACTGTTTTTT
many	TRBV12-3/TRBV12-4	-	14	TRBJ1-1	CASSIGQIDTEAFF	TGTGCCAGCAGTATAGGACAGATCGACACTGAAGCTTTCTTT
few	TRBV27	-	12	TRBJ1-2	CASSDSRYGYTF	TGTGCCAGCAGCGACAGCCGCTATGGCTACACCTTC
-	TRBV4-3	-	17	TRBJ2-3	CASSQEPGGDSRDTQYF	TGCGCCAGCAGCCAAGAACCAGGGGGGGACTCCCGGGATACGCAGTATTTT
-	TRBV4-3	TRBD1	15	TRBJ1-1	CASSQGGDSGTEAFF	TGCGCCAGCAGCCAAGGTGGGGACAGCGGCACTGAAGCTTTCTTT
many	TRBV28	TRBD2	15	TRBJ2-1	CASSLAGEWSNEQFF	TGTGCCAGCAGTTTAGCGGGGGAGTGGTCCAATGAGCAGTTCTTC
-	TRBV9	TRBD2	15	TRBJ2-1	CASSVEASGYNEQFF	TGTGCCAGCAGCGTAGAGGCTAGCGGCTACAATGAGCAGTTCTTC
-	TRBV6-2/TRBV6-3	-	17	TRBJ1-1	CANSYSDQEGSDTEAFF	TGTGCCAACAGTTACTCCGACCAAGAGGGGAGCGACACTGAAGCTTTCTTT
-	TRBV7-8	-	16	TRBJ1-3	CASSLIPVRSGNTIYF	TGTGCCAGCAGCTTAATTCCGGTCCGCTCTGGAAACACCATATATTTT
few	TRBV5-4	-	14	TRBJ2-7	CASSLTGTPYEQYF	TGTGCCAGCAGCTTAACAGGGACGCCCTACGAGCAGTACTTC
-	TRBV4-1	-	16	TRBJ2-1	CASSQNDGGLLNEQFF	TGCGCCAGCAGCCAAAACGACGGGGGGCTCCTCAATGAGCAGTTCTTC
-	TRBV4-3	-	16	TRBJ2-7	CASSHETGTPSYEQYF	TGCGCCAGCAGCCACGAAACCGGGACACCTTCCTACGAGCAGTACTTC
many	TRBV15	TRBD1	14	TRBJ1-1	CATSRGQGDTEAFF	TGTGCCACCAGCAGGGGACAGGGGGACACTGAAGCTTTCTTT
few	TRBV7-6	-	14	TRBJ2-2	CASSPGVPTGELFF	TGTGCCAGCAGCCCAGGGGTCCCCACCGGGGAGCTGTTTTTT
-	TRBV6-2/TRBV6-3	TRBD2	15	TRBJ2-5	CASSYASGGWETQYF	TGTGCCAGCAGTTACGCAAGCGGGGGCTGGGAGACCCAGTACTTC
many	TRBV7-9	-	14	TRBJ2-5	CASSLVLGPVTQYF	TGTGCCAGCAGCTTAGTACTGGGGCCGGTCACCCAGTACTTC
many	TRBV6-2/TRBV6-3	TRBD2	13	TRBJ2-7	CASTLSGSYEQYF	TGTGCCAGCACCCTTAGCGGGAGTTACGAGCAGTACTTC
-	TRBV10-3	TRBD1	15	TRBJ2-5	CAISERGGEGETQYF	TGTGCCATCAGTGAAAGAGGGGGCGAGGGGGAGACCCAGTACTTC
-	TRBV6-2/TRBV6-3	TRBD1	14	TRBJ2-7	CASSKQGRRGEQYF	TGTGCCAGCAGTAAACAGGGGCGGCGAGGGGAGCAGTACTTC
many	TRBV7-9	-	14	TRBJ1-4	CASSLGRLNEKLFF	TGTGCCAGCAGCTTAGGACGGCTCAATGAAAAACTGTTTTTT
-	TRBV29-1	TRBD1	14	TRBJ2-7	CSANLRDSSYEQYF	TGCAGCGCAAACCTCCGGGACAGCTCCTACGAGCAGTACTTC
few	TRBV28	TRBD2	15	TRBJ2-5	CASSLGVAGQETQYF	TGTGCCAGCAGTTTAGGGGTAGCGGGCCAAGAGACCCAGTACTTC
-	TRBV5-4	TRBD2	12	TRBJ2-7	CASNGLAGEQYF	TGTGCCAGCAACGGACTAGCGGGTGAGCAGTACTTC
-	TRBV12-3/TRBV12-4	-	14	TRBJ1-2	CASSPLTVNYGYTF	TGTGCCAGCAGTCCCTTGACCGTTAACTATGGCTACACCTTC
-	TRBV11-2	-	16	TRBJ2-7	CASSLVTAYGSGEQYF	TGTGCCAGCAGCTTAGTAACAGCGTATGGTTCGGGTGAGCAGTACTTC
-	TRBV7-9	-	12	TRBJ2-7	CASSLSTGEQYF	TGTGCCAGCAGCTTATCAACAGGGGAGCAGTACTTC
-	TRBV7-2	TRBD1	16	TRBJ2-1	CASSPTGGRSYNEQFF	TGTGCCAGCAGTCCAACAGGGGGCCGCTCCTACAATGAGCAGTTCTTC
many	TRBV12-3/TRBV12-4	TRBD2	16	TRBJ2-7	CASSPGLAGGSYEQYF	TGTGCCAGCAGTCCTGGACTAGCGGGAGGCTCCTACGAGCAGTACTTC
-	TRBV6-1	-	12	TRBJ1-2	CASRESQGGYTF	TGTGCCAGCAGAGAATCGCAGGGTGGCTACACCTTC
-	TRBV2	-	14	TRBJ2-4	CASSAQSDKNIQYF	TGTGCCAGCAGTGCCCAGTCTGACAAAAACATTCAGTACTTC
once	TRBV27	-	16	TRBJ1-5	CASSFGFPKQNQPQHF	TGTGCCAGCAGTTTTGGGTTCCCCAAGCAAAATCAGCCCCAGCATTTT
few	TRBV4-3	-	15	TRBJ2-2	CASSLDGATTGELFF	TGCGCCAGCAGCCTCGACGGGGCAACCACCGGGGAGCTGTTTTTT
many	TRBV7-6	TRBD1	15	TRBJ1-1	CASSSPGTGNTEAFF	TGTGCCAGCAGCTCACCTGGGACAGGGAACACTGAAGCTTTCTTT
few	TRBV13	-	15	TRBJ1-2	CASSPGRGVNYGYTF	TGTGCCAGCAGCCCCGGTAGGGGGGTTAACTATGGCTACACCTTC
many	TRBV11-3	TRBD2	16	TRBJ2-5	CASTTSGLAVKETQYF	TGTGCCAGCACCACGTCGGGGCTAGCGGTAAAGGAGACCCAGTACTTC
few	TRBV12-3/TRBV12-4	-	14	TRBJ2-1	CASSLDYSYNEQFF	TGTGCCAGCAGCCTGGACTACTCCTACAATGAGCAGTTCTTC
-	TRBV7-9	-	15	TRBJ2-3	CASRDASADTDTQYF	TGTGCCAGCAGGGATGCCTCGGCAGACACAGATACGCAGTATTTT
many	TRBV7-9	TRBD1	16	TRBJ2-1	CATDVQGASSYNEQFF	TGTGCCACCGACGTACAGGGGGCGTCCTCCTACAATGAGCAGTTCTTC
-	TRBV6-2/TRBV6-3	TRBD2	15	TRBJ2-1	CASSYLADGWDEQFF	TGTGCCAGCAGTTACCTAGCGGACGGGTGGGATGAGCAGTTCTTC